Listed below are T cell receptor beta chains from one sample, sequenced in a study of shared clonotypes between healthy human individuals. TCRdb's table, derived via immunoSEQ multiplex PCR, lists solely in-frame clones and lacks some. The data show about 1,900,000 clones, about 95% seen once. Sequenced material: naive CD8+ T cells sorted from blood. Source of these receptors: a man aged 18 to 29 in good health. CDR3s include the opening cysteine and the closing phenylalanine or tryptophan. The D gene is left open where the match is weak. Clone size is given for some rows only: seen once, a few or many times, or a class if the clone is expanded.

>TRBJ2-7|-|-|14|TRBV5-1
CASSLAGGTYEQYF
TGCGCCAGCAGCTTGGCAGGGGGGACCTACGAGCAGTACTTC
>TRBJ1-5|-|-|14|TRBV28
CASSFLGSNQPQHF
TGTGCCAGCAGTTTCTTAGGATCGAATCAGCCCCAGCATTTT
>TRBJ2-5|TRBD2|-|16|TRBV6-5
CASSSGTSGRGETQYF
TGTGCCAGCAGTTCCGGGACTAGCGGGAGAGGCGAGACCCAGTACTTC
>TRBJ1-1|-|-|14|TRBV9
CASSPTGDSTEAFF
TGTGCCAGCAGCCCGACGGGAGACAGCACTGAAGCTTTCTTT
>TRBJ2-7|TRBD2|-|15|TRBV7-9
CASSLATSGSFEQYF
TGTGCCAGCAGCTTAGCGACTAGCGGGAGTTTCGAGCAGTACTTC
>TRBJ2-2|-|-|14|TRBV11-2
CASSLDSRTGELFF
TGTGCCAGCAGCCTGGACAGCAGGACCGGGGAGCTGTTTTTT
>TRBJ2-7|-|-|13|TRBV13
CASSFGGTYEQYF
TGTGCCAGCAGCTTCGGGGGAACCTACGAGCAGTACTTC
>TRBJ2-3|-|-|14|TRBV5-1
CASSLVASTDTQYF
TGCGCCAGCAGCTTGGTGGCGAGTACAGATACGCAGTATTTT
>TRBJ1-5|-|-|13|TRBV6-6
CASSYSNHLGQHF
TGTGCCAGCAGTTACTCGAATCACCTGGGCCAGCATTTT
>TRBJ2-7|-|-|11|TRBV11-2
CASSWGGEQYF
TGTGCCAGCAGCTGGGGTGGAGAGCAGTACTTC
>TRBJ1-6|-|-|13|TRBV6-6
CASRGTSGSPLHF
TGTGCCAGCAGAGGGACCTCGGGTTCACCCCTCCACTTT
>TRBJ1-4|-|-|14|TRBV5-1
CASSVDRTNEKLFF
TGCGCCAGCAGCGTGGATAGAACTAATGAAAAACTGTTTTTT
>TRBJ1-2|TRBD1|-|14|TRBV5-4
CASSFTGTGDGYTF
TGTGCCAGCAGCTTTACCGGGACAGGGGATGGCTACACCTTC
>TRBJ2-1|-|-|14|TRBV9
CASSPDRSYNEQFF
TGTGCCAGCAGCCCCGACCGCTCCTACAATGAGCAGTTCTTC
>TRBJ2-1|-|-|13|TRBV11-3
CASSLGSYNEQFF
TGTGCCAGCAGCTTAGGGTCATACAATGAGCAGTTCTTC
>TRBJ2-7|-|-|15|TRBV7-6
CASSLTFALDDEQYF
TGTGCCAGCAGCTTAACTTTCGCATTAGACGACGAGCAGTACTTC
>TRBJ2-2|-|-|13|TRBV9
CASSVGGTGELFF
TGTGCCAGCAGCGTAGGTGGAACCGGGGAGCTGTTTTTT
>TRBJ2-1|-|-|20|TRBV4-2
CASSPPKGESGDSNYNEQFF
TGTGCCAGCAGCCCACCAAAAGGGGAAAGCGGAGACAGCAACTACAATGAGCAGTTCTTC
>TRBJ2-5|-|once|16|TRBV5-1
CASSLAPTAIQETQYF
TGCGCCAGCAGCTTGGCTCCGACAGCCATCCAAGAGACCCAGTACTTC
>TRBJ2-7|-|-|15|TRBV28
CASSRPRDIHYEQYF
TGTGCCAGCAGCCGCCCCCGGGACATTCACTACGAGCAGTACTTC
>TRBJ2-7|TRBD2|once|15|TRBV5-6
CASSSPREEYYEQYF
TGTGCCAGCAGCTCACCCCGGGAGGAGTACTACGAGCAGTACTTC
>TRBJ2-7|-|-|14|TRBV19
CASSLNLGPNEQYF
TGTGCCAGTAGCCTCAATTTGGGGCCCAACGAGCAGTACTTC
>TRBJ2-1|TRBD2|-|16|TRBV5-1
CASSPGLAGVLAEQFF
TGCGCCAGCAGCCCAGGACTAGCGGGAGTGTTGGCTGAGCAGTTCTTC
>TRBJ1-1|-|-|13|TRBV4-1
CASSPGDQGEAFF
TGCGCCAGCAGCCCTGGAGATCAGGGTGAAGCTTTCTTT
>TRBJ2-7|-|-|12|TRBV30
CAWSGPGVEQYF
TGTGCCTGGAGTGGCCCGGGAGTCGAGCAGTACTTC
>TRBJ1-1|TRBD1|-|16|TRBV9
CASSEHRGRDATEAFF
TGTGCCAGCAGCGAACACAGGGGAAGGGATGCAACTGAAGCTTTCTTT
>TRBJ1-3|TRBD1|-|13|TRBV29-1
CSGLRGPGNTIYF
TGCAGCGGTCTTAGGGGGCCTGGAAACACCATATATTTT
>TRBJ2-3|TRBD1|-|17|TRBV27
CASPLLSVNRGADTQYF
TGTGCCAGCCCTTTACTATCCGTCAACAGGGGTGCAGATACGCAGTATTTT
>TRBJ2-1|-|-|13|TRBV5-6
CASSLEYGGEQFF
TGTGCCAGCAGCTTGGAATACGGTGGTGAGCAGTTCTTC
>TRBJ2-7|TRBD2|-|14|TRBV13
CASRQGTSDYEQYF
TGTGCCAGCAGGCAAGGCACTAGCGATTACGAGCAGTACTTC
>TRBJ1-2|-|-|15|TRBV27
CASSPISVSEYGYTF
TGTGCCAGCAGCCCCATTAGCGTCAGCGAGTATGGCTACACCTTC
>TRBJ1-1|-|-|15|TRBV7-6
CASSPWQVMNTEAFF
TGTGCCAGCAGCCCCTGGCAGGTTATGAACACTGAAGCTTTCTTT
>TRBJ1-1|-|-|15|TRBV4-1
CASSQNGRVNTEAFF
TGCGCCAGCAGCCAAAACGGCCGCGTGAACACTGAAGCTTTCTTT
>TRBJ2-1|-|-|15|TRBV19
CASSIVGVSYNEQFF
TGTGCCAGTAGTATAGTGGGGGTCTCCTACAATGAGCAGTTCTTC
>TRBJ1-2|-|-|13|TRBV27
CASSPRTQDGYTF
TGTGCCAGCAGTCCCCGGACGCAAGATGGCTACACCTTC
>TRBJ2-5|-|-|13|TRBV4-1
CASSQSDWGTQYF
TGCGCCAGCAGCCAATCGGACTGGGGGACCCAGTACTTC
>TRBJ1-1|-|-|16|TRBV6-1
CASSDQGPDTFTEAFF
TGTGCCAGCAGTGACCAGGGTCCCGACACCTTCACTGAAGCTTTCTTT
>TRBJ1-1|-|-|17|TRBV5-1
CASSLVFDGLAGTEAFF
TGCGCCAGCAGCTTGGTTTTTGACGGCCTAGCGGGAACTGAAGCTTTCTTT
>TRBJ2-1|TRBD2|-|14|TRBV30
CAWIRSEGGNEQFF
TGTGCCTGGATTAGGAGCGAGGGAGGGAATGAGCAGTTCTTC
>TRBJ1-5|-|-|16|TRBV6-1
CASSEARGERNQPQHF
TGTGCCAGCAGTGAAGCCAGAGGGGAACGCAATCAGCCCCAGCATTTT
>TRBJ2-7|TRBD1|-|14|TRBV9
CASSVSGQGYEQYF
TGTGCCAGCAGCGTGTCGGGACAGGGCTACGAGCAGTACTTC
>TRBJ2-7|-|-|17|TRBV12-2
CASRLEGLRGVNYEQYF
TGTGCAAGTCGCTTAGAGGGTTTGAGGGGCGTGAACTACGAGCAGTACTTC
>TRBJ2-1|-|-|13|TRBV5-1
CASSWSQGYEQFF
TGCGCCAGCAGCTGGAGTCAGGGCTATGAGCAGTTCTTC
>TRBJ2-7|-|-|15|TRBV6-1
CASSEWAGAYYEQYF
TGTGCCAGCAGTGAATGGGCGGGGGCGTATTACGAGCAGTACTTC
>TRBJ2-2|-|-|15|TRBV4-3
CASSQDGLNTGELFF
TGCGCCAGCAGCCAAGACGGACTGAACACCGGGGAGCTGTTTTTT
>TRBJ2-5|-|-|11|TRBV29-1
CSVHRGETQYF
TGCAGCGTCCATCGGGGGGAGACCCAGTACTTC
>TRBJ2-2|TRBD2|-|17|TRBV14
CASSSTTSGSIPGELFF
TGTGCCAGCAGCTCTACGACTAGCGGGAGTATCCCCGGGGAGCTGTTTTTT
>TRBJ2-3|-|-|15|TRBV27
CASSLQGPLALTQYF
TGTGCCAGCAGTTTACAGGGGCCCCTAGCACTTACGCAGTATTTT
>TRBJ2-3|-|-|14|TRBV15
CATSRWSSTDTQYF
TGTGCCACCAGCCGGTGGAGCAGCACAGATACGCAGTATTTT
>TRBJ1-6|-|-|15|TRBV27
CASSPMGTYNSPLHF
TGTGCCAGCAGTCCCATGGGCACCTATAATTCACCCCTCCACTTT
>TRBJ2-7|TRBD1|-|15|TRBV9
CASSVTAGTGGEQYF
TGTGCCAGCAGCGTGACAGCCGGGACAGGGGGCGAGCAGTACTTC
>TRBJ1-2|-|few|13|TRBV7-9
CASTGGVNYGYTF
TGTGCCAGCACCGGGGGTGTTAACTATGGCTACACCTTC